Listed here is a single T cell receptor (beta chain). Its antigen is currently unknown. The data were taken from a study of identical twins. Study-wide findings and caveats: Zero-insertion analyses could be partly confounded by invariant MAIT and iNKT cells. Models, which agreed with sharing between unrelated individuals, nonetheless underestimated the out-of-frame TCR alpha sharing seen in monozygotic twins.

CDR3 size: 16 residues. V gave up 4 bases and J gave up 2 bases, with 15 bases separating them. The germline gives CDR1 KGHDR, CDR2 SFDVKD. The donor group consisted entirely of healthy Caucasians. TCRdb ran MiXCR on the 5' RACE reads and lists one entry per CDR3 protein. The table has some 760,000 distinct CDR3 sequences, about 20% seen once. Another study also made use of these data, one on T cells expressing NK-cell markers. That work adds: The sequencing cohort of eight donors included seven HCMV-seropositive individuals and one seronegative individual.

V is TRBV24-1 and J is TRBJ2-3; a weak D match, TRBD2 (6 bases). This sequence originates from a young woman in good health. The sample consisted of PBMCs. CDR3 DNA: TGTGCCACCAGTGACCCGGGAGCAGTCAACACAGATACGCAGTATTTT. This encodes CATSDPGAVNTDTQYF.